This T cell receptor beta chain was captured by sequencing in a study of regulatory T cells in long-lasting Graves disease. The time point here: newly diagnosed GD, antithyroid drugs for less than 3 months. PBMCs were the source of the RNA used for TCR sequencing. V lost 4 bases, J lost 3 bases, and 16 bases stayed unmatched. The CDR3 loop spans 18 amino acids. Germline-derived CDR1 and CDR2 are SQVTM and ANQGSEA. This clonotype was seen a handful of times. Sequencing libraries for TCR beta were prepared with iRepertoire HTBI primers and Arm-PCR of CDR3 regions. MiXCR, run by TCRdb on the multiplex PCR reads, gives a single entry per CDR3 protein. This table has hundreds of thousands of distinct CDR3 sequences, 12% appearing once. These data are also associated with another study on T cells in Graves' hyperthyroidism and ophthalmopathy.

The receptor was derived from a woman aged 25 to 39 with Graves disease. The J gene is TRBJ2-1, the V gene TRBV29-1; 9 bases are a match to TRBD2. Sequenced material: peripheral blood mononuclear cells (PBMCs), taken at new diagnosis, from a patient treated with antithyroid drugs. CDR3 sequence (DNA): TGCAGCGTTGTATGGTTTAGCGGGAGTAGTGGGGTCTACAATGAGCAGTTCTTC. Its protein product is CSVVWFSGSSGVYNEQFF.